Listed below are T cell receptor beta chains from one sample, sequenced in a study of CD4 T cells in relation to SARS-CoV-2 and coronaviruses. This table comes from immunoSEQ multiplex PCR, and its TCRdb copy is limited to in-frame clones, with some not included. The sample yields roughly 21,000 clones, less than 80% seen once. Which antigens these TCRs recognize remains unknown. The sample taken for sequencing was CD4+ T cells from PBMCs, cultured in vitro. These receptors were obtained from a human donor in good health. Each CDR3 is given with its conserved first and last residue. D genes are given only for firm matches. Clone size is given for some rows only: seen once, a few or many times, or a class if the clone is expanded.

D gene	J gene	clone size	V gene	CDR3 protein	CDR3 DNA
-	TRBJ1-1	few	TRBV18	CASSLQGMDTEAFF	TGTGCCAGCTCACTACAGGGTATGGACACTGAAGCTTTCTTT
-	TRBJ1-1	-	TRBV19	CASSEGPNTEAFF	TGTGCCAGTAGTGAGGGTCCGAACACTGAAGCTTTCTTT
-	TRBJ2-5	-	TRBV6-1	CASSEFGREQETQYF	TGTGCCAGCAGTGAATTTGGCAGGGAACAAGAGACCCAGTACTTC
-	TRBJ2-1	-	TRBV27	CASSLSQRPRLYEQFF	TGTGCCAGCAGTTTATCCCAACGTCCGCGTTTGTATGAGCAGTTCTTC
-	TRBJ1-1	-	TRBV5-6	CASSLGQKNTEAFF	TGTGCCAGCAGCTTGGGGCAGAAGAACACTGAAGCTTTCTTT
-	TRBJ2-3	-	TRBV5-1	CASSPDPGFLVFDTQYF	TGCGCCAGCAGCCCGGACCCCGGTTTTTTAGTATTCGATACGCAGTATTTT
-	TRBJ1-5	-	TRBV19	CATGRVYSNQPQHF	TGTGCCACTGGACGGGTATATAGCAATCAGCCCCAGCATTTT
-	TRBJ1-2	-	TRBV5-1	CASSSQGANYGYTF	TGCGCCAGCAGTTCCCAGGGCGCTAACTATGGCTACACCTTC
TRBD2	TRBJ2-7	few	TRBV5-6	CASSLVTGGPNEQYF	TGTGCCAGCAGCTTGGTAACGGGAGGGCCTAACGAGCAGTACTTC
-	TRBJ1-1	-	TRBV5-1	CASREDWGNTEAFF	TGCGCCAGCAGGGAGGACTGGGGGAACACTGAAGCTTTCTTT
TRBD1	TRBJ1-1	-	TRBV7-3	CASSSGQGFFEAFF	TGTGCCAGCAGCTCCGGACAGGGTTTTTTCGAAGCTTTCTTT
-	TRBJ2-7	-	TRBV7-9	CASSLVGGRGSEQYF	TGTGCCAGCAGCTTAGTCGGAGGCAGGGGTAGCGAGCAGTACTTC
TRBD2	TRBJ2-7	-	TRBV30	CAWKPIRGGRSAYEQYF	TGTGCCTGGAAACCCATTCGGGGGGGCCGCTCGGCCTACGAGCAGTACTTC
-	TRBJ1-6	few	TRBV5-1	CASSPSGGPEGSPLHF	TGCGCCAGCAGCCCCTCTGGAGGACCCGAGGGCTCACCCCTCCACTTT
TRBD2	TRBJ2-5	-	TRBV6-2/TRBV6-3	CASSQGLAGDFYETQYF	TGTGCCAGCAGTCAGGGACTAGCGGGAGACTTTTATGAGACCCAGTACTTC
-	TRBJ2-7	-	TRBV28	CGTALTPYEQYF	TGTGGGACAGCCCTTACTCCCTACGAGCAGTACTTC
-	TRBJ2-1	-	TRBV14	CASSQAPSNEQFF	TGTGCCAGCAGCCAAGCCCCTAGCAATGAGCAGTTCTTC
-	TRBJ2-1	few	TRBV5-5	CASSVYGPRTDNEQFF	TGTGCCAGCAGCGTATACGGGCCCCGAACGGACAATGAGCAGTTCTTC
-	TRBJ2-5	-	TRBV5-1	CASSETGQLTIEETQYF	TGCGCCAGCAGCGAAACCGGACAGTTAACTATTGAAGAGACCCAGTACTTC
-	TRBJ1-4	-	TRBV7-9	CASSLSAGNEKLFF	TGTGCCAGCAGCTTATCTGCCGGAAATGAAAAACTGTTTTTT
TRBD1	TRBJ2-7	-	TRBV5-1	CASSPNRGSYEQYF	TGCGCCAGCAGCCCTAACAGGGGCTCCTACGAGCAGTACTTC
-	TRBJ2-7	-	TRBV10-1	CASSRQASYEQYF	TGCGCCAGCAGCCGACAGGCCTCCTACGAGCAGTACTTC
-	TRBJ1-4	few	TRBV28	CATGLNEKLFF	TGTGCCACGGGGCTGAATGAAAAACTGTTTTTT
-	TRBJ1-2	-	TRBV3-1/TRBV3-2	CASSQTEQGDYGYTF	TGTGCCAGCAGCCAAACCGAACAGGGTGACTATGGCTACACCTTC
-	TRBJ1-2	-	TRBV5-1	CASSSRGTDPYGYTF	TGCGCCAGCAGCTCCCGCGGAACAGACCCCTATGGCTACACCTTC
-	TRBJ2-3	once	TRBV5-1	CASSPSGVTDTQYF	TGCGCCAGCAGCCCTTCGGGCGTCACAGATACGCAGTATTTT
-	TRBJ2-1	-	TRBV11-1	CASSLRDEQFF	TGTGCCAGCAGCTTAAGGGATGAGCAGTTCTTC
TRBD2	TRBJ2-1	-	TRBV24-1	CATSDARGGGTVNEQFF	TGTGCCACCAGTGATGCCCGGGGGGGCGGGACGGTCAATGAGCAGTTCTTC
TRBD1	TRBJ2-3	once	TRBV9	CASSSQDRVGTDTQYF	TGTGCCAGCAGCTCACAAGACAGGGTCGGCACAGATACGCAGTATTTT
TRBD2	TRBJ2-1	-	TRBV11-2	CASSSLAGYNEQFF	TGTGCCAGCAGCTCTCTAGCGGGTTACAATGAGCAGTTCTTC
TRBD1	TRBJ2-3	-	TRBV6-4	CASSGTGSTDTQYF	TGTGCCAGCAGTGGGACAGGTAGCACAGATACGCAGTATTTT
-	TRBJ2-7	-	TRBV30	CAGGRDSYEQYF	TGTGCCGGTGGACGGGATTCCTACGAGCAGTACTTC
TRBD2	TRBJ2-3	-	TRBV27	CASGRGVLGTQYF	TGTGCCAGCGGGCGGGGGGTCTTGGGGACGCAGTATTTT
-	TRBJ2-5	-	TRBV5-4	CASSLAAALNQETQYF	TGTGCCAGCAGCTTGGCGGCCGCTTTAAATCAAGAGACCCAGTACTTC
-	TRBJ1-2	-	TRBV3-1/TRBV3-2	CASSQAWGPDGGYTF	TGTGCCAGCAGCCAAGCTTGGGGCCCCGACGGGGGCTACACCTTC
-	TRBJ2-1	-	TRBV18	CASSPGSGLNEQFF	TGTGCCAGCTCACCCGGCTCGGGGCTCAATGAGCAGTTCTTC
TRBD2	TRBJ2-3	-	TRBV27	CASSFVLAGLDTQYF	TGTGCCAGCAGTTTCGTGCTAGCGGGCCTGGATACGCAGTATTTT
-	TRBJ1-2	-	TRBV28	CASSLPGESSGYTF	TGTGCCAGCAGTTTGCCAGGAGAGTCTTCCGGCTACACCTTC
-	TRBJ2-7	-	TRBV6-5	CASRPPTGEREQYF	TGTGCCAGCCGACCACCGACAGGAGAAAGGGAGCAGTACTTC
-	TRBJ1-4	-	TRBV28	CASSSGGSVTNEKLFF	TGTGCCAGCAGTTCCGGGGGGAGCGTAACTAATGAAAAACTGTTTTTT
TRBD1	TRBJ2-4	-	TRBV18	CASSPNLGQGNIQYF	TGTGCCAGCTCACCAAATTTGGGACAGGGAAACATTCAGTACTTC
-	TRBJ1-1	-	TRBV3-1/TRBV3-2	CASRDPGTEAFF	TGTGCCAGCAGAGACCCCGGAACTGAAGCTTTCTTT
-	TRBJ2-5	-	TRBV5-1	CASSVGPGPETQYF	TGCGCCAGCAGCGTGGGCCCGGGTCCAGAGACCCAGTACTTC
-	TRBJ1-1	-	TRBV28	CASTLDSDGNTEAFF	TGTGCCAGCACCCTCGACTCAGACGGGAACACTGAAGCTTTCTTT
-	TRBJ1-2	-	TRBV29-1	CSGFLGYSGYTF	TGCAGCGGTTTCCTAGGGTATTCGGGCTACACCTTC
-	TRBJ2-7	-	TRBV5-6	CASSPDPDYEQYF	TGTGCCAGCAGTCCTGACCCTGACTACGAGCAGTACTTC
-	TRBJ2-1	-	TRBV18	CASSPRIARSGFDEQFF	TGTGCCAGCTCACCACGAATTGCACGGAGTGGATTCGATGAGCAGTTCTTC
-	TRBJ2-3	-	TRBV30	CAWSVFGRQSAGTQYF	TGTGCCTGGAGTGTATTTGGGCGTCAGTCGGCGGGTACGCAGTATTTT
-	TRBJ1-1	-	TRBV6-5	CASSPRGGNTEAFF	TGTGCCAGCAGTCCACGGGGAGGGAACACTGAAGCTTTCTTT
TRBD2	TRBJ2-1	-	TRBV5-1	CASSPYSGIYNEQFF	TGCGCCAGCAGTCCATATAGCGGGATTTACAATGAGCAGTTCTTC
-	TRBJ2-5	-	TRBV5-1	CASSSAGTQETQYF	TGCGCCAGCAGCTCCGCCGGGACTCAAGAGACCCAGTACTTC